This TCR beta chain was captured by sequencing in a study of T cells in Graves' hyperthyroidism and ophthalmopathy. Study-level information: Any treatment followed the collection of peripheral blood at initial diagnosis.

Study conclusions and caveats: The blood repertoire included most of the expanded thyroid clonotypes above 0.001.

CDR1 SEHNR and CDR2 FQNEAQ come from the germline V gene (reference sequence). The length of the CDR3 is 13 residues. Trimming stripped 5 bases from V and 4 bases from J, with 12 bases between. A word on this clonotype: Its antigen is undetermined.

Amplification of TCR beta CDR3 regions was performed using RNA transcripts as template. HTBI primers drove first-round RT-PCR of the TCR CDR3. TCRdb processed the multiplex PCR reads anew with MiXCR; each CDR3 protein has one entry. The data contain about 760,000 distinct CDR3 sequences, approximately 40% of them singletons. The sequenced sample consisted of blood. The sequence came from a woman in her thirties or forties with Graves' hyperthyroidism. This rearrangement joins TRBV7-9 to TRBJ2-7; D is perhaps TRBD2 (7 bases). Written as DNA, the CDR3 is TGTGCCAGCAGCAAGGGGGGGGAATACGAGCAGTACTTC. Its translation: CASSKGGEYEQYF.